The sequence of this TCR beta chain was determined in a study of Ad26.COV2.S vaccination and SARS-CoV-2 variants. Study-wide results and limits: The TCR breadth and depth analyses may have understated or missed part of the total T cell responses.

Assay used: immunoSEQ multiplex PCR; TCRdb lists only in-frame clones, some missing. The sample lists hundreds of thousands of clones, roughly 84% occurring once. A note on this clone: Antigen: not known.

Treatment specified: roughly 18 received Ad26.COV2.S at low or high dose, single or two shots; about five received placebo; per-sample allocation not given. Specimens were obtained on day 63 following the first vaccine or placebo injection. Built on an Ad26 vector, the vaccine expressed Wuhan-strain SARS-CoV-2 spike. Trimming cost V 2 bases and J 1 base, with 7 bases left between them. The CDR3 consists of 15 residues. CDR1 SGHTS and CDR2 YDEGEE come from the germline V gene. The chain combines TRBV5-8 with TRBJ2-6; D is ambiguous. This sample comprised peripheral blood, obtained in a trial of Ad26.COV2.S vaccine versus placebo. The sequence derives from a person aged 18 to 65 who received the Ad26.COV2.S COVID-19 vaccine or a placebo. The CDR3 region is CASSFVRSGANVLTF. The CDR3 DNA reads TGTGCCAGCAGCTTCGTTAGGTCTGGGGCCAACGTCCTGACTTTC.